The clone carrying this T cell receptor (beta chain) appeared a few times. The table came from immunoSEQ multiplex PCR; TCRdb's copy has only in-frame clones and leaves some out. The table has around 68,000 clones, 65% to 90% seen once; the top ten hold 2.5% to 3%. With V trimmed by 3 bases and J by 1 base, 2 bases remained unmatched. Germline-derived CDR1 and CDR2 are SGDLS and YYNGEE. The CDR3 spans 14 residues. The source of the sample is a study of blood T cell repertoires in COVID-19. Across the study: T cells, B-cell-depleted T cells, or PBMCs supplied cDNA or gDNA.

Material for sequencing was peripheral blood. The gene calls are TRBV9 and TRBJ1-1; 8 bases fit TRBD1. The TCR was taken from a man older than 75 with acute or convalescent COVID-19. The CDR3 nucleotides read TGTGCCAGCAGCGCCAGGGGGCAGAACACTGAAGCTTTCTTT. Its translation is CASSARGQNTEAFF.